The clone carrying this TCR beta chain came up many times. Its antigen is undetermined. This sample is part of a study of regulatory T cells in long-lasting Graves disease. Study-level findings and limits: The study found lower TCR diversity in persistent Graves' patients than in newly diagnosed ones.

Per the germline V gene, CDR1 is LGHDT and CDR2 is YNNKEL (reference sequence). CDR3 length: 13 residues. Trimming removed 6 bases at V and 1 base at J, with 9 bases between. Combining iRepertoire HTBI primers with Arm-PCR of CDR3 regions, the authors built TCR beta libraries. Each CDR3 protein gets one entry after TCRdb re-called the multiplex PCR reads with MiXCR. The sample lists about 470,000 distinct CDR3 sequences, less than 25% occurring once. Time point given: persistent/refractory GD, antithyroid drugs over 5 years with positive TRAb. PBMCs provided the RNA from which the TCR library was made. The diagnosis of Graves' disease used American Thyroid Association guidelines.

This clonotype originated in a female donor with Graves disease. J is TRBJ1-1 and V is TRBV3-1; no clear D gene. Source: peripheral blood mononuclear cells (PBMCs), taken when the disease was refractory, from a patient treated with antithyroid drugs. CDR3 sequence (DNA): TGTGCCAGCAGTCACGGGGAGAACACTGAAGCTTTCTTT. Encoded protein: CASSHGENTEAFF. Looking up the rest from reference TRBV3-1 and TRBJ1-1 gives the full variable domain: DTAVSQTPKYLVTQMGNDKSIKCEQNLGHDTMYWYKQDSKKFLKIMFSYNNKELIINETVPNRFSPKSPDKAHLNLHINSLELGDSAVYFCASSHGENTEAFFGQGTRLTVV.